The rows below give T cell receptor beta chains drawn from one sample of a study of blood T cell repertoires in COVID-19. Clones were sequenced by immunoSEQ multiplex PCR, and TCRdb holds only the in-frame ones, with some missing. Of tens of thousands of clones in the sample, around nine tenths were seen once. The sequenced material came from peripheral blood. Every receptor here comes from a man in his forties or fifties with acute or convalescent COVID-19. Both conserved end residues are part of each CDR3. A D gene is named only where the DNA matches it firmly. Some rows mark clone size as missing; the rest say once, few, many or name a class of expanded clone.

J: TRBJ1-1; V: TRBV5-4; size: few; D: NA; DNA: TGTGCCAGCAGCTTGGGGGGAGGGCGTCTGGGCGCTGAAGCTTTCTTT; CDR3: CASSLGGGRLGAEAFF
J: TRBJ1-2; V: TRBV5-1; size: NA; D: NA; DNA: TGCGCCAGCAGCTTCAGGGTGGAATATGGCTACACCTTC; CDR3: CASSFRVEYGYTF
J: TRBJ2-3; V: TRBV10-3; size: NA; D: TRBD2; DNA: TGTGCCATCAGTGATAGCGGAAGCGGGAGAGGCACAGATACGCAGTATTTT; CDR3: CAISDSGSGRGTDTQYF
J: TRBJ1-2; V: TRBV9; size: NA; D: NA; DNA: TGTGCCAGCAGCGTAGAAGTCGGAGCCGATAACTATGGCTACACCTTC; CDR3: CASSVEVGADNYGYTF
J: TRBJ2-3; V: TRBV20-1; size: NA; D: TRBD2; DNA: TGCAGTGCTAGTGGCGGACTAGCGGGAACCACAGATACGCAGTATTTT; CDR3: CSASGGLAGTTDTQYF
J: TRBJ1-1; V: TRBV3-1/TRBV3-2; size: NA; D: NA; DNA: TGTGCCAGCAGCCAAGGTGGGGCAGAAGCTTTCTTT; CDR3: CASSQGGAEAFF
J: TRBJ2-5; V: TRBV6-2/TRBV6-3; size: NA; D: NA; DNA: TGTGCCAGCAGTTACTCAACGGGGAGGGGGGAGACCCAGTACTTC; CDR3: CASSYSTGRGETQYF
J: TRBJ1-6; V: TRBV2; size: NA; D: NA; DNA: TGTGCCAGCAGTGAACGGTTAGATAGATCTAATTCACCCCTCCACTTT; CDR3: CASSERLDRSNSPLHF
J: TRBJ1-1; V: TRBV2; size: few; D: NA; DNA: TGTGCCAGCAGCGGGGTTACGGGGGCTTTCTTT; CDR3: CASSGVTGAFF
J: TRBJ1-1; V: TRBV7-2; size: NA; D: TRBD1; DNA: TGTGCCAGCAGCTTAGCCCCGACAGGGGGAGGCACTGAAGCTTTCTTT; CDR3: CASSLAPTGGGTEAFF
J: TRBJ1-3; V: TRBV11-2; size: NA; D: NA; DNA: TGTGCCAGCAGCTTAGGAGACAACTCTGGAAACACCATATATTTT; CDR3: CASSLGDNSGNTIYF
J: TRBJ2-5; V: TRBV5-4; size: once; D: NA; DNA: TGTGCCAGCAGCTTGGATCCAGGGAGGGGGGAGACCCAGTACTTC; CDR3: CASSLDPGRGETQYF
J: TRBJ2-1; V: TRBV15; size: NA; D: NA; DNA: TGTGCCACCAGCAGAGAAAAAGGGAGGAGTTCCTACAATGAGCAGTTCTTC; CDR3: CATSREKGRSSYNEQFF
J: TRBJ2-1; V: TRBV30; size: NA; D: TRBD2; DNA: TGTGCCTGGAGTAAGGGACTAGCGGGAGTGAATGAGCAGTTCTTC; CDR3: CAWSKGLAGVNEQFF
J: TRBJ1-3; V: TRBV2; size: NA; D: TRBD1; DNA: TGTGCCAGCAGACACACTGGACAGGGGGCTGGAAACACCATATATTTT; CDR3: CASRHTGQGAGNTIYF
J: TRBJ2-2; V: TRBV3-1/TRBV3-2; size: few; D: TRBD1; DNA: TGTGCCAGCAGCCAGACAGGGACCGGGGAGCTGTTTTTT; CDR3: CASSQTGTGELFF
J: TRBJ2-7; V: TRBV9; size: NA; D: NA; DNA: TGTGCCAGCAGCGTAGGTGGGAGCGGCCCGAGCGAGCAGTACTTC; CDR3: CASSVGGSGPSEQYF
J: TRBJ2-1; V: TRBV29-1; size: NA; D: NA; DNA: TGCAGCGTTGAAGAGGGCATGATGTATGAGCAGTTCTTC; CDR3: CSVEEGMMYEQFF
J: TRBJ1-1; V: TRBV2; size: NA; D: NA; DNA: TGTGCCAGACGGACAGCCATCAGGAACACTGAAGCTTTCTTT; CDR3: CARRTAIRNTEAFF
J: TRBJ2-7; V: TRBV2; size: once; D: TRBD1; DNA: TGTGCCAGCAGTTACCGGGGGACAGGGAAGTCCGAGCAGTACTTC; CDR3: CASSYRGTGKSEQYF
J: TRBJ1-3; V: TRBV5-5; size: NA; D: NA; DNA: TGTGCCAGCACCTCGATAGCTCACTCTGGAAACACCATATATTTT; CDR3: CASTSIAHSGNTIYF
J: TRBJ1-3; V: TRBV6-5; size: NA; D: NA; DNA: TGTGCCAGTGGGAGAGGCTCCGGAAACACCATATATTTT; CDR3: CASGRGSGNTIYF
J: TRBJ1-1; V: TRBV14; size: NA; D: TRBD1; DNA: TGTGCCAGCAGCCAATTAACAGGGGTGAACACTGAAGCTTTCTTT; CDR3: CASSQLTGVNTEAFF
J: TRBJ1-5; V: TRBV11-2; size: NA; D: NA; DNA: TGTGCCAGCAGCTTAGGCGCCGATCAGCCCCAGCATTTT; CDR3: CASSLGADQPQHF
J: TRBJ1-3; V: TRBV5-1; size: NA; D: NA; DNA: TGCGCCAGCAGCCCAGGGGACGGCCGGGGGGACACCATATATTTT; CDR3: CASSPGDGRGDTIYF
J: TRBJ1-6; V: TRBV5-6; size: NA; D: NA; DNA: TGTGCCAGCAGCTTGCCGGACAGCGTCACCCTCCACTTT; CDR3: CASSLPDSVTLHF
J: TRBJ1-2; V: TRBV5-1; size: NA; D: NA; DNA: TGCGCCAGCAGCTTGGCCGTGGAGGGAAACTATGGCTACACCTTC; CDR3: CASSLAVEGNYGYTF
J: TRBJ1-1; V: TRBV19; size: NA; D: TRBD1; DNA: TGTGCCAGTAGTATGAACCCCAGGGGGCGAGGGGAGACTGAAGCTTTCTTT; CDR3: CASSMNPRGRGETEAFF
J: TRBJ2-1; V: TRBV10-3; size: NA; D: TRBD2; DNA: TGTGCCATCACTAGCGGTATTTACAATGAGCAGTTCTTC; CDR3: CAITSGIYNEQFF
J: TRBJ2-7; V: TRBV6-6; size: NA; D: TRBD1; DNA: TGTGCCAGCAGCATGACAGGGGCGCAGGACGAGCAGTACTTC; CDR3: CASSMTGAQDEQYF
J: TRBJ1-5; V: TRBV3-1/TRBV3-2; size: NA; D: TRBD1; DNA: TGTGCCAGCAGCCTACAGGGGCAACAGCCCCAGCATTTT; CDR3: CASSLQGQQPQHF
J: TRBJ1-5; V: TRBV19; size: NA; D: NA; DNA: TGTGCCAGTAGTATGGGCAGGCTCAATCAGCCCCAGCATTTT; CDR3: CASSMGRLNQPQHF